This T cell receptor beta chain is drawn from a study of T cells in Graves' hyperthyroidism and ophthalmopathy. Study details: Peripheral blood was taken when the disease was first diagnosed, before any treatment began. Study findings and constraints: Clonotypes that were expanded in thyroid above 0.001 mostly appeared in blood too.

Amplification of TCR beta CDR3 regions used RNA as the template. The TCR CDR3 was amplified in a first-round RT-PCR using the HTBI primer set. MiXCR was run by TCRdb on the multiplex PCR reads, yielding one entry per CDR3 protein. This repertoire shows some 720,000 distinct CDR3 sequences, about 15% found once; its top ten account for approximately 8%. With respect to this clonotype: Its cognate antigen is unknown.

Germline V CDR1 and CDR2: GTSNPN, SVGIG (reference sequence). Trimming removed 3 bases from V and 5 bases from J; junction bases left unmatched: 7. The CDR3 loop spans 14 amino acids. Sequencing input: blood. This chain uses TRBV30 with TRBJ2-1; 7 bases agree with TRBD1. The sequence was collected from a man aged 18 to 29 with Graves' hyperthyroidism. The CDR3 protein is CAWRIGTDHNEQFF. CDR3 nucleotides: TGTGCCTGGAGGATCGGGACAGATCACAATGAGCAGTTCTTC.